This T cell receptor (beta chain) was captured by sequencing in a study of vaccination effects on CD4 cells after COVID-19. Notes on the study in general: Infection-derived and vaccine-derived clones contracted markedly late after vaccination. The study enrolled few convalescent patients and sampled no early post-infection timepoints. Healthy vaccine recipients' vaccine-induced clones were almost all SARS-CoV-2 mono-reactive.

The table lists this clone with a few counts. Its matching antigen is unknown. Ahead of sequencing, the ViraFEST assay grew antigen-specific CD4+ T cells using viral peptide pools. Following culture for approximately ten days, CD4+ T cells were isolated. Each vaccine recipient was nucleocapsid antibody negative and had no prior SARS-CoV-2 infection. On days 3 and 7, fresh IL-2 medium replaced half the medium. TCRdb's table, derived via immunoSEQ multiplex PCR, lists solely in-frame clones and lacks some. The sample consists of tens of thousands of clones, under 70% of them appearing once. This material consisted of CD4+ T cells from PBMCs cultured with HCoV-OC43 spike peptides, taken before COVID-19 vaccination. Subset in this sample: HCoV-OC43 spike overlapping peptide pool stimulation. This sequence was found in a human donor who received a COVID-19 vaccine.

The CDR3 sequence is CASSLTGPEAEAFF. CDR3 nucleotides: TGCGCCAGCAGCTTGACAGGGCCGGAGGCTGAAGCTTTCTTT. This chain joins TRBV5-1 and TRBJ1-1; D perhaps matches TRBD1 (6 bases). The germline CDR1 and CDR2 sequences are SGHRS and YFSETQ. The CDR3 is 14 residues long. The germline V and J ends were trimmed by 1 base and 6 bases, with 13 bases remaining between them.